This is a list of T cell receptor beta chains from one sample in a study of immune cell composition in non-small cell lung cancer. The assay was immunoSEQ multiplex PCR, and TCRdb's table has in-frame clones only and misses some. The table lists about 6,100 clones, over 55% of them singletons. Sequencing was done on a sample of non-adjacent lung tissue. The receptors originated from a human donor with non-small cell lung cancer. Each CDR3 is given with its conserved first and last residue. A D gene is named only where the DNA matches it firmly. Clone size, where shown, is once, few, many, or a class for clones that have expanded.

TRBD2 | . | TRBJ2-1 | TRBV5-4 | CASSLELAGAWAGQFF | TGTGCCAGCAGCTTGGAACTAGCGGGGGCCTGGGCGGGGCAGTTCTTC
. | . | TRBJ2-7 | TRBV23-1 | CASSRPLGQGAGGAVEQYF | TGCGCCAGCAGTCGACCGCTCGGTCAGGGAGCTGGAGGGGCGGTCGAGCAGTACTTC
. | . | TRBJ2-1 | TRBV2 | CASSVFDEQFF | TGTGCCAGCAGTGTCTTCGATGAGCAGTTCTTC
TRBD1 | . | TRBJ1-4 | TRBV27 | CASRGQGAATNEKLFF | TGTGCCAGCAGGGGACAGGGAGCGGCCACTAATGAAAAACTGTTTTTT
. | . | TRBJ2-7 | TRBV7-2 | CASSLVATQAYEQYF | TGTGCCAGCAGCTTAGTTGCCACGCAGGCCTACGAGCAGTACTTC
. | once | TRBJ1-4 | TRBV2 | CASTSVVGRSNEKLFF | TGTGCCAGCACCTCTGTTGTGGGGAGATCGAATGAAAAACTGTTTTTT
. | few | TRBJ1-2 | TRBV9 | CASSPRTDYGYTF | TGTGCCAGCAGCCCTAGGACAGACTATGGCTACACCTTC
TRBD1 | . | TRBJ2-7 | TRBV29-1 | CSTRDSSYEQYF | TGCAGCACCCGGGACAGTTCCTACGAGCAGTACTTC
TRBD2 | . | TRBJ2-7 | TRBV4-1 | CASSQRTSGGNSYEQYF | TGCGCCAGCAGCCAAAGGACTAGCGGGGGGAACTCCTACGAGCAGTACTTC
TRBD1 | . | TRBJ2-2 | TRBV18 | CASSPQNHRGNTGELFF | TGTGCCAGCTCACCGCAAAACCACAGGGGAAACACCGGGGAGCTGTTTTTT
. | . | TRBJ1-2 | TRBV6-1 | CASRATGYYDGYTF | TGTGCCAGCAGGGCTACAGGGTATTATGATGGCTACACCTTC
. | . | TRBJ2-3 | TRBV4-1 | CASSPQPGRGLPTTDTQYF | TGCGCCAGCAGCCCCCAACCGGGGCGGGGGCTCCCCACCACAGATACGCAGTATTTT